The 28 T cell receptor beta chains given below trace back to one sample, sequenced in a study of shared clonotypes between healthy human individuals. Method: immunoSEQ multiplex PCR; TCRdb's copy keeps in-frame clones and lacks some. The sample shows 2 million to 2.5 million clones, approximately 93% of them seen only once. The sample comprised naive CD4+ T cells from PBMCs. Specified subset: CD45RA+ positively selected. The receptors shown here come from a man aged 18 to 29 in good health. Some clones in this sample may be carry-over from other donors' samples.

A note on this clone: Other DNA sequences in this specimen translate into the identical CDR3. The V and J genes are TRBV2 and TRBJ1-3; D is undetermined. From germline, CDR1 is SNHLY and CDR2 FYNNEI. Trimming stripped 0 bases from V and 4 bases from J, with 7 bases between. The CDR3 extends over 14 amino acids. The CDR3 loop reads CASSEALLGNTIYF. In DNA form, the CDR3 reads TGTGCCAGCAGTGAAGCGCTTCTGGGAAACACCATATATTTT.

The chain employs TRBV6-1 and TRBJ2-3, with D hard to call. The CDR3 runs 14 residues. Germline values: CDR1 MNHNS, CDR2 SASEGT. The germline V and J ends were trimmed by 7 bases and 8 bases, with 19 bases remaining between them. CDR3 residues: CASTTGRFFVTQYF. Written as DNA, the CDR3 is TGTGCCAGCACCACGGGTCGTTTTTTTGTTACGCAGTATTTT.

The V call is TRBV28, the J call TRBJ1-2; D possibly corresponds to TRBD1 (5 bases). Trimming stripped 10 bases from V and 5 bases from J, with 17 bases between. Looked up from germline, CDR1 is MDHEN and CDR2 is SYDVKM. CDR3 length: 13 residues. The CDR3 region is CAITVRGLYGYTF. The CDR3 coding sequence is TGTGCCATCACCGTACGGGGACTATATGGCTACACCTTC.

The V and J genes are TRBV2 and TRBJ2-1, with TRBD1 matching 7 bases. V dropped 8 bases and J dropped 0; count of bases not matched to a gene: 1. CDR3 length: 13 residues. CDR1 is SNHLY, CDR2 FYNNEI, per germline. The CDR3 here is CASGTASYNEQFF. CDR3 sequence (DNA): TGTGCCAGCGGGACAGCCTCCTACAATGAGCAGTTCTTC.

This sequence joins TRBV7-9 and TRBJ2-7, with D maybe TRBD2 (6 bases). V was pared by 4 bases and J by 6 bases, with 19 bases between. The CDR3 has 15 residues. CDR1 and CDR2 (germline): SEHNR, FQNEAQ (reference sequence). CDR3 amino acids: CASSSHAGTSFEQYF. The CDR3 nucleotides read TGTGCCAGCAGCTCCCATGCCGGGACTTCTTTCGAGCAGTACTTC.

The chain carries TRBV27 and TRBJ2-3; 15 positions match TRBD2. The V and J ends lost 5 bases and 3 bases, in that order; junction bases with no gene match: 9. The CDR3 extends over 18 amino acids. CDR1 is MNHEY, CDR2 SMNVEV, per germline (reference sequence). The CDR3 bases are TGTGCCAGCAGTCCAGCGGGACTAGCGGGAGGAGGAACAGATACGCAGTATTTT. Its translation: CASSPAGLAGGGTDTQYF.

This clone was observed once. This specimen includes other DNA sequences encoding the same CDR3. The chain couples TRBV30 to TRBJ1-1, with D possibly TRBD1 on 5 matching bases. V was trimmed by 1 base and J by 5 bases, leaving 8 bases between them. This CDR3 contains 12 residues. The germline gives CDR1 GTSNPN, CDR2 SVGIG (reference sequence). CDR3 sequence reads: CAWSDGGTEAFF. Here the CDR3 DNA reads TGTGCCTGGAGTGATGGGGGGACTGAAGCTTTCTTT.

Here the CDR3 reads CASSFVLSEAFF. The CDR3 DNA is TGTGCCAGCAGCTTTGTACTGTCTGAAGCTTTCTTT. This chain joins TRBV11-3 and TRBJ1-1; D uncertain. With 3 bases removed from V and 6 bases from J, the gap between germline ends came to 8 bases. Germline CDR1 SGHNT, CDR2 YENEEA. The length of the CDR3 is 12 residues.

This clone has only a few counts. The rearrangement uses TRBV7-9 and TRBJ1-1; D not certain. CDR3 length: 12 amino acids. The germline V gene has CDR1 SEHNR and CDR2 FQNEAQ (reference sequence). V was shortened by 3 bases and J by 7 bases, with 9 bases between the two germline ends. The CDR3 region has the DNA TGTGCCAGCAGCTTTGGGGAAAATGAAGCTTTCTTT. Translating it yields CASSFGENEAFF.

The gene calls are TRBV29-1 and TRBJ1-1; TRBD1 is a possible D gene (5 bases). The ends were cut back, 2 bases at V and 6 bases at J, with 16 bases in the middle. Germline V CDR1 and CDR2: SQVTM, ANQGSEA. The CDR3 is made up of 14 amino acids. For the CDR3, the DNA is TGCAGCGTTGAAAGGGCAGGGTGGTTCCCTGAAGCTTTCTTT. Protein sequence: CSVERAGWFPEAFF. The full variable domain, with the rest looked up from reference TRBV29-1 and TRBJ1-1, is SAVISQKPSRDICQRGTSLTIQCQVDSQVTMMFWYRQQPGQSLTLIATANQGSEATYESGFVIDKFPISRPNLTFSTLTVSNMSPEDSSIYLCSVERAGWFPEAFFGQGTRLTVV.

The rearrangement uses TRBV7-3 and TRBJ1-2, with D perhaps TRBD1 (5 bases). V lost 5 bases and J 6 bases, leaving 13 bases between the germline ends. The CDR3 runs to 13 residues. The germline CDR1 and CDR2 sequences are SGHTA and FQGTGA. The CDR3 loop reads CASSLGGNDGYTF. The CDR3 region has the DNA TGTGCCAGCAGCCTCGGGGGAAACGATGGCTACACCTTC.

The chain uses TRBV7-2 and TRBJ2-5; no reliable D call. This CDR3 has 14 amino acids. V lost 1 base and J lost 2, with 8 bases in between. Per germline, CDR1 SGHTA and CDR2 FQGNSA. Here the CDR3 DNA reads TGTGCCAGCAGCTTAGGGCAGCCACAAGAGACCCAGTACTTC. Translated, it gives CASSLGQPQETQYF.

V usage is TRBV5-5 and J usage is TRBJ2-7, with D possibly matching TRBD1 (6 bases). CDR3 length: 13 amino acids. V was pared by 5 bases and J by 2 bases, with 11 bases between. Germline V gene sequence: CDR1 SGHKS, CDR2 YYEKEE (reference sequence). CDR3 nucleotide sequence: TGTGCCAGCAGTGTGGACAGAACCTACGAGCAGTACTTC. Encoded protein: CASSVDRTYEQYF.

This clone was observed a few times. Other DNA sequences of this sample code for an identical CDR3. The genes are TRBV30 and TRBJ2-5; unclear D gene. The CDR3 is made up of 11 amino acids. Germline V lookup: CDR1 GTSNPN, CDR2 SVGIG (reference sequence). With 1 base removed from V and 1 base from J, the gap between germline ends came to 1 base. CDR3 DNA sequence: TGTGCCTGGAGTGGCCAAGAGACCCAGTACTTC. Translated, it gives CAWSGQETQYF.

The chain combines TRBV6-1 with TRBJ2-5; D is unclear. This CDR3 spans 13 amino acids. Trimming left V 10 bases short and J 5 bases short, with 17 bases between. The V gene's germline CDR1 is MNHNS and CDR2 SASEGT. The CDR3 nucleotides are TGTGCCATCAAGACTCCAGGTTCGGAGACCCAGTACTTC. Translated: CAIKTPGSETQYF.

The rearrangement uses TRBV5-5 and TRBJ2-5, with D perhaps TRBD1 (6 bases). Trimming took 0 bases from V and 2 from J, leaving 11 bases between them. The CDR3 runs 15 residues. Germline CDR1 and CDR2: SGHKS and YYEKEE (reference sequence). DNA for the CDR3: TGTGCCAGCAGCTTGGGGTCTGGACAGCAAGAGACCCAGTACTTC. Encoded protein: CASSLGSGQQETQYF.

V and J are TRBV10-3 and TRBJ1-5; possibly TRBD1 for D (6 bases). Germline values: CDR1 ENHRY, CDR2 SYGVKD. The CDR3 is 14 amino acids. The V end lost 5 bases, the J end lost 0 bases, and 8 bases lay between the germline ends. CDR3 coding DNA: TGTGCCATCAGTTGGACAGATAGCAATCAGCCCCAGCATTTT. Its protein is CAISWTDSNQPQHF.

The V and J genes are TRBV27 and TRBJ1-2; tentatively, D is TRBD1 (6 bases). Trimming pared 5 bases from V and 13 bases from J, leaving 17 bases between. The germline V gene encodes CDR1 MNHEY and CDR2 SMNVEV (reference sequence). The CDR3 runs to 12 residues. DNA of the CDR3: TGTGCCAGCAGTCTGGGGCAGGGGTCAGCCACCTTC. Protein product: CASSLGQGSATF.

This chain uses TRBV19 with TRBJ2-5; D is ambiguous. This CDR3 contains 11 residues. Per germline, CDR1 LNHDA and CDR2 SQIVND (reference sequence). The V end lost 4 bases, the J end lost 4 bases, and 4 bases lay between the germline ends. CDR3 in DNA: TGTGCCAGTAGTACGACAGAGACCCAGTACTTC. Amino acids: CASSTTETQYF.

The V gene is TRBV5-1, the J gene TRBJ2-7; D perhaps matches TRBD1 (5 bases). The CDR3 sequence is 15 residues long. V lost 0 bases and J lost 7, with 17 bases in between. Germline V gives CDR1 SGHRS, CDR2 YFSETQ. Here the CDR3 DNA reads TGCGCCAGCAGCTTGGAGTATCAAGGGGCAGGGGAGCAGTACTTC. Its translation is CASSLEYQGAGEQYF.

This chain connects TRBV7-7 to TRBJ2-1; D uncertain. The germline V and J ends were trimmed by 1 base and 9 bases, with 13 bases remaining between them. Germline V gene lookup returns CDR1 SSHAT and CDR2 FNYEAQ (reference sequence). The length of the CDR3 is 14 residues. CDR3 in DNA: TGTGCCAGCAGCTTAGGGGCGGTCATGGGTGAGCAGTTCTTC. This sequence encodes CASSLGAVMGEQFF.

V and J are TRBV7-3 and TRBJ2-2; D is unresolved. The CDR3 is made up of 15 amino acids. Looked up from germline, CDR1 is SGHTA and CDR2 is FQGTGA. V lost 5 bases and J 0 bases, leaving 10 bases between the germline ends. CDR3 DNA: TGTGCCAGCAGCCCAGGCACAACGAACACCGGGGAGCTGTTTTTT. Protein: CASSPGTTNTGELFF.

V and J are TRBV7-2 and TRBJ1-1; D call uncertain. This CDR3 has 13 amino acids. Germline-derived CDR1 and CDR2 are SGHTA and FQGNSA. Trimming took 3 bases from V and 1 from J, leaving 6 bases between them. The CDR3 loop reads CASSFGGNTEAFF. The DNA of the CDR3 is TGTGCCAGCAGCTTTGGTGGGAACACTGAAGCTTTCTTT.

This rearrangement joins TRBV9 to TRBJ2-1, with 9 bases identical to TRBD2. Germline V gene sequence: CDR1 SGDLS, CDR2 YYNGEE. Trimming cost V 0 bases and J 8 bases; bases outside gene matches: 6. The CDR3 sequence is 15 residues long. CDR3: CASSVEGGRAYEQFF. The CDR3 DNA sequence: TGTGCCAGCAGCGTAGAGGGCGGGAGGGCCTATGAGCAGTTCTTC.

This rearrangement joins TRBV28 to TRBJ1-1; no clear D. The germline CDR1 and CDR2 sequences are MDHEN and SYDVKM. The V gene lost 8 bases and the J gene lost 1 base, with 20 bases spanning the gap. The CDR3 covers 16 residues. CDR3 sequence: CASSILGRPRNTEAFF. The CDR3 DNA is TGTGCCAGCTCAATTCTCGGCAGGCCCAGGAACACTGAAGCTTTCTTT.

V usage is TRBV7-2 and J usage is TRBJ2-5, with no clear D. Germline values: CDR1 SGHTA, CDR2 FQGNSA. CDR3 length: 14 amino acids. Between the trimmed V and J ends, which lost 1 base and 4 bases, there was a span of 10 bases. In DNA form, the CDR3 reads TGTGCCAGCAGCTTAGTCCTGGGAAGAGAGACCCAGTACTTC. Amino acid sequence: CASSLVLGRETQYF.

The chain links TRBV5-4 to TRBJ1-2, with TRBD1 matching over 8 bases. The CDR3 loop spans 15 amino acids. With 0 bases clipped from V and 4 bases from J, the junction kept 5 bases outside the gene matches. The germline CDR1 and CDR2 sequences are SGHNT and YYREEE (reference sequence). In DNA, the CDR3 is TGTGCCAGCAGCTTGGCAGGGGGCGAGCCCTATGGCTACACCTTC. This gives the protein CASSLAGGEPYGYTF.

The genes are TRBV19 and TRBJ1-2; D is undetermined. The CDR3 has 14 amino acids. Germline lookup yields CDR1 LNHDA and CDR2 SQIVND (reference sequence). The V end lost 3 bases, the J end lost 2 bases, and 10 bases lay between the germline ends. CDR3 amino acids: CASSIGGRNYGYTF. The CDR3 DNA sequence: TGTGCCAGTAGTATCGGTGGGCGGAACTATGGCTACACCTTC.